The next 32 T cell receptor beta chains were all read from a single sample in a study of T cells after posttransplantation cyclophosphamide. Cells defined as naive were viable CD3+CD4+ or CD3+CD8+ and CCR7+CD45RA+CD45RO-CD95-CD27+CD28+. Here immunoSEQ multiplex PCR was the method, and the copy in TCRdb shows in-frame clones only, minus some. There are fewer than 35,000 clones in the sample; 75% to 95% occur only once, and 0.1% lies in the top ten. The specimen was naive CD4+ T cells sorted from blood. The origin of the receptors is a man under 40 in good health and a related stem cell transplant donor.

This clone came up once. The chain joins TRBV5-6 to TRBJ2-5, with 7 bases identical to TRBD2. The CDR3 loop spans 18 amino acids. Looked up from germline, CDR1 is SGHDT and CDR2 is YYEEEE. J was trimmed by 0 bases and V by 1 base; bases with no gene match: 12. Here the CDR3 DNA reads TGTGCCAGCAGCTTGCCCTCCGGCGGGGGAATATACCAAGAGACCCAGTACTTC. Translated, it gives CASSLPSGGGIYQETQYF.

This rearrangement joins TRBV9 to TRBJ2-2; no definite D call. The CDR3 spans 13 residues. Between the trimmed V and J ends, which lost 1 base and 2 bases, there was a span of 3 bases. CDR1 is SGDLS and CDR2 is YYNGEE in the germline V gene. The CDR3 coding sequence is TGTGCCAGCAGCGTAATAAACACCGGGGAGCTGTTTTTT. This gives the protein CASSVINTGELFF. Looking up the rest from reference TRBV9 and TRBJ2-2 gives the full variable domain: DSGVTQTPKHLITATGQRVTLRCSPRSGDLSVYWYQQSLDQGLQFLIQYYNGEERAKGNILERFSAQQFPDLHSELNLSSLELGDSALYFCASSVINTGELFFGEGSRLTVL.

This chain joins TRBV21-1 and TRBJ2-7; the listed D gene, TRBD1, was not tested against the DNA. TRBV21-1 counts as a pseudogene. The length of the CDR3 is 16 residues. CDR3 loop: CASSKGDRRITYEQYF. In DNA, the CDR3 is TGTGCCAGCAGCAAGGGTGACAGGAGAATAACCTACGAGCAGTACTTC.

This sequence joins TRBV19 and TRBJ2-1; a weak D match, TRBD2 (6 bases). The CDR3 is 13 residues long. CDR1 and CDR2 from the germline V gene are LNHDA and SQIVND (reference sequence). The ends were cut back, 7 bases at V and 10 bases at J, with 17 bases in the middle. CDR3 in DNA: TGTGCCAGTACCGGAGGAGGGGTAGGGGAGCAGTTCTTC. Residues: CASTGGGVGEQFF.

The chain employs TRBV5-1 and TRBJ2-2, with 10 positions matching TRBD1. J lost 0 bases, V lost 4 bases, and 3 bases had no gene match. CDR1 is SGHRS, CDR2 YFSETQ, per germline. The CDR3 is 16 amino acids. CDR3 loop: CASSPGTGANTGELFF. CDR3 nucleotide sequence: TGCGCCAGCAGCCCTGGGACAGGGGCGAACACCGGGGAGCTGTTTTTT.

The CDR3 DNA is TGCGCCAGCAGCTTGGCACCGCTTGGCGGGTACAATGAGCAGTTCTTC. This codes for CASSLAPLGGYNEQFF. The chain couples TRBV5-1 to TRBJ2-1, with a possible D match to TRBD2 (5 bases). The V end lost 0 bases, the J end lost 4 bases, and 14 bases lay between the germline ends. CDR1 is SGHRS, CDR2 YFSETQ, per germline. The CDR3 runs to 16 residues.

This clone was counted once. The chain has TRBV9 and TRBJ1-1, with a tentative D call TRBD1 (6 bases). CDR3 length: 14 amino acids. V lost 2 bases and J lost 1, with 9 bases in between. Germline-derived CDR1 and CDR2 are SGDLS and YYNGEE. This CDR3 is CASSVRTENTEAFF. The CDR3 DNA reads TGTGCCAGCAGCGTCCGGACAGAGAACACTGAAGCTTTCTTT. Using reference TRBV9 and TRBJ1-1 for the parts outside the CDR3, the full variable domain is DSGVTQTPKHLITATGQRVTLRCSPRSGDLSVYWYQQSLDQGLQFLIQYYNGEERAKGNILERFSAQQFPDLHSELNLSSLELGDSALYFCASSVRTENTEAFFGQGTRLTVV.

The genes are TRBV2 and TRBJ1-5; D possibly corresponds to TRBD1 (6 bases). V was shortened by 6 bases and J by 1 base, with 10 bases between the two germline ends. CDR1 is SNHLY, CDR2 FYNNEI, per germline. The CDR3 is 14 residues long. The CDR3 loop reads CASSIGQSNQPQHF. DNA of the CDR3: TGTGCCAGCAGCATCGGACAGAGCAATCAGCCCCAGCATTTT. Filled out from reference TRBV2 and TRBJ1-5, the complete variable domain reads EPEVTQTPSHQVTQMGQEVILRCVPISNHLYFYWYRQILGQKVEFLVSFYNNEISEKSEIFDDQFSVERPDGSNFTLKIRSTKLEDSAMYFCASSIGQSNQPQHFGDGTRLSIL.

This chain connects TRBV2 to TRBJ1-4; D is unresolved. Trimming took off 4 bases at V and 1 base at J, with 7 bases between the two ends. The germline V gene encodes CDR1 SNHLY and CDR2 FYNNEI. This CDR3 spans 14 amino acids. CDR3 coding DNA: TGTGCCAGCAGTGTCTCTAGAACTAATGAAAAACTGTTTTTT. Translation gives CASSVSRTNEKLFF.

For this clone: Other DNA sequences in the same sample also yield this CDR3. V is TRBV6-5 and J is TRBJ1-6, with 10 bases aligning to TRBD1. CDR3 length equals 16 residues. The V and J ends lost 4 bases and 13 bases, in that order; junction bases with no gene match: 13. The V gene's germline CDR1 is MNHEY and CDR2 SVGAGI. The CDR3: CASSSGTGVESSPLHF. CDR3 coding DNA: TGTGCCAGCAGTTCCGGGACAGGGGTAGAAAGTTCGCCCCTCCACTTT.

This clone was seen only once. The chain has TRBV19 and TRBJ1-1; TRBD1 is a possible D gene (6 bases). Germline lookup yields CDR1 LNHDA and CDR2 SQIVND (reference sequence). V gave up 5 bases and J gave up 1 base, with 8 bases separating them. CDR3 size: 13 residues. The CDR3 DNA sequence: TGTGCCAGTAGTTTACAGGGGAACACTGAAGCTTTCTTT. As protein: CASSLQGNTEAFF.

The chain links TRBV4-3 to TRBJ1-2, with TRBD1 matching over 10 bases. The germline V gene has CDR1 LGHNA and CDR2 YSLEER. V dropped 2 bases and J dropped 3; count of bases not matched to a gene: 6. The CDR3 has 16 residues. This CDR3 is CASSQTTTGGYYGYTF. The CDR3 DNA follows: TGCGCCAGCAGCCAAACCACGACAGGGGGCTACTATGGCTACACCTTC.

Written as DNA, the CDR3 is TGTGCCATCAGTTCCGGGCGGGGGCCCTACAATGAGCAGTTCTTC. Translating gives CAISSGRGPYNEQFF. V is TRBV10-3 and J is TRBJ2-1; perhaps TRBD2 as D (7 bases). Germline V CDR1 and CDR2: ENHRY, SYGVKD. V was trimmed by 5 bases and J by 2 bases, leaving 13 bases between them. The CDR3 is 15 residues long.

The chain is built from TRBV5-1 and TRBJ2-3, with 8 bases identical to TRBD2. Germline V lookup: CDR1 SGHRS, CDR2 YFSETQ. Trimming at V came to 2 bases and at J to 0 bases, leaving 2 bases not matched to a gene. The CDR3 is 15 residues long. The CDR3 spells CASSLLAGSTDTQYF. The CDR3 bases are TGCGCCAGCAGCTTATTAGCGGGGAGCACAGATACGCAGTATTTT.

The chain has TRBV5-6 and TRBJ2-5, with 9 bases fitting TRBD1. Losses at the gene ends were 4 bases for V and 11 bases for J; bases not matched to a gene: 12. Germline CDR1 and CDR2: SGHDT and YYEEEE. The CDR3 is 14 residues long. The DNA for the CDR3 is TGTGCCAGCAGCCCGCGGACAGGGGTTCAAGAGCAGTACTTC. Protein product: CASSPRTGVQEQYF.

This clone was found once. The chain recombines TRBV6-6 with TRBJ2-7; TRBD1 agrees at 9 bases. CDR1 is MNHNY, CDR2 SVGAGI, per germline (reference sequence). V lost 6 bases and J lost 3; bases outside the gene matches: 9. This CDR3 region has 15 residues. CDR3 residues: CASRALGQGGYEQYF. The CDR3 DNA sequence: TGTGCCAGCAGAGCCTTGGGACAGGGCGGCTACGAGCAGTACTTC.

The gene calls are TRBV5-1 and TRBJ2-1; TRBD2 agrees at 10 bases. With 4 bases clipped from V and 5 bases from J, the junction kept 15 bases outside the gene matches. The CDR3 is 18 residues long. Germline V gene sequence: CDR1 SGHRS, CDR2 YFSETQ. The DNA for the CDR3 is TGCGCCAGCAGCATACTAAACTTAGCGGGGGGCCGTAACAATGAGCAGTTCTTC. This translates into CASSILNLAGGRNNEQFF.

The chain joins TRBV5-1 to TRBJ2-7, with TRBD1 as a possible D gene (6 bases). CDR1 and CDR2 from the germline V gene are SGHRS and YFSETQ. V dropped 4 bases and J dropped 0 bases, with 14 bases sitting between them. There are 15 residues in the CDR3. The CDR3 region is CASSLHTGSSYEQYF. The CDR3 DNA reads TGCGCCAGCAGCCTCCACACAGGGAGCTCCTACGAGCAGTACTTC.

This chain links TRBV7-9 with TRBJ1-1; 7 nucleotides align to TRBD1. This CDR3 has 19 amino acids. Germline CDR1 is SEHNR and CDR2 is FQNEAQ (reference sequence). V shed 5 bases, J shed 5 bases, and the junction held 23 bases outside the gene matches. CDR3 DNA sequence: TGTGCCAGCAGCCGTGGGGTAGGGGGCGGAGGGTCCGTTAGGACTGAAGCTTTCTTT. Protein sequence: CASSRGVGGGGSVRTEAFF.

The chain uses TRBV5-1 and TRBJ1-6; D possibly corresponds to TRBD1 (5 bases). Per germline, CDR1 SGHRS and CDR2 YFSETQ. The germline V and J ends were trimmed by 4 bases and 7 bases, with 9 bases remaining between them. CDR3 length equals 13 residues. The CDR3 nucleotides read TGCGCCAGCAGCCGGGAGGGGAATTCACCCCTCCACTTT. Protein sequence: CASSREGNSPLHF.

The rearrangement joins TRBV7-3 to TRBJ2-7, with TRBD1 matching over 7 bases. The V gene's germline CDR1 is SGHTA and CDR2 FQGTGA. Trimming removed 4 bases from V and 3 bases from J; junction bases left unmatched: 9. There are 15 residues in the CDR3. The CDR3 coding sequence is TGTGCCAGCAGCTCGACCCCGGGACAGAACTACGAGCAGTACTTC. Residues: CASSSTPGQNYEQYF.

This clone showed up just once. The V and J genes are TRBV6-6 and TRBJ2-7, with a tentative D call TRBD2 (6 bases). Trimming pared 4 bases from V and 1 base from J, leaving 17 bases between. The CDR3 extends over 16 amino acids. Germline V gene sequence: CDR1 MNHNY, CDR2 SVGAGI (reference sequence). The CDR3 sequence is CASSSKLAMLSYEQYF. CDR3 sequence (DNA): TGTGCCAGCAGTTCTAAACTAGCCATGCTATCCTACGAGCAGTACTTC.

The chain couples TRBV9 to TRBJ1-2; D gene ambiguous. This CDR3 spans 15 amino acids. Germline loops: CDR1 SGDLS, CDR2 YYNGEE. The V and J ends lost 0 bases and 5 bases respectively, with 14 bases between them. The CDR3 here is CASSVGSRSRYGYTF. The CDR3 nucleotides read TGTGCCAGCAGCGTAGGTTCCCGGAGTCGGTATGGCTACACCTTC.

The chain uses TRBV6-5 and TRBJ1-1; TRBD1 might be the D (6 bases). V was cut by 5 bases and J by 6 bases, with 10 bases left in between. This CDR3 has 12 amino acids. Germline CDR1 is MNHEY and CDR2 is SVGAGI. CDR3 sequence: CASSPGDPEAFF. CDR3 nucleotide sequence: TGTGCCAGCAGTCCAGGGGACCCTGAAGCTTTCTTT.

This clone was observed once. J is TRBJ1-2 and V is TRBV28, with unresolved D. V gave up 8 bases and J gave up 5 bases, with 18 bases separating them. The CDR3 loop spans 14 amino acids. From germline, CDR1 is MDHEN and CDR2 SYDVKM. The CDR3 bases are TGTGCCAGCCGCCGCGAGCAGGTCGTTTATGGCTACACCTTC. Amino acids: CASRREQVVYGYTF.

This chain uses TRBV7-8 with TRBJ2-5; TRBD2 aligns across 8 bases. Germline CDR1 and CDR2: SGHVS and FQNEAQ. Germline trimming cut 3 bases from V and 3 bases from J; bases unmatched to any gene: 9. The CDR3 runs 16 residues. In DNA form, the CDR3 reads TGTGCCAGCAGCTTGCGGCGGGGGGTCGTGGAAGAGACCCAGTACTTC. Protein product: CASSLRRGVVEETQYF.

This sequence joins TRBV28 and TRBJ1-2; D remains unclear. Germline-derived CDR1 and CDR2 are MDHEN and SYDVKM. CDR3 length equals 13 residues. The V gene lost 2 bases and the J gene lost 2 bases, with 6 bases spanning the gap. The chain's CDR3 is CASSLQRNYGYTF. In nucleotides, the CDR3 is TGTGCCAGCAGTTTACAGCGAAACTATGGCTACACCTTC.

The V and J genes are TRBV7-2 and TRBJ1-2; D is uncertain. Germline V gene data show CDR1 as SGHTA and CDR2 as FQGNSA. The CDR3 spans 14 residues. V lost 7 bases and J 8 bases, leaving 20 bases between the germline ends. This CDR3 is CASMGVGGPRGYTF. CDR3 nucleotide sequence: TGTGCCAGCATGGGAGTCGGCGGGCCTCGGGGCTACACCTTC. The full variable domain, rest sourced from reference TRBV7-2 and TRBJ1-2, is GAGVSQSPSNKVTEKGKDVELRCDPISGHTALYWYRQSLGQGLEFLIYFQGNSAPDKSGLPSDRFSAERTGGSVSTLTIQRTQQEDSAVYLCASMGVGGPRGYTFGSGTRLTVV.

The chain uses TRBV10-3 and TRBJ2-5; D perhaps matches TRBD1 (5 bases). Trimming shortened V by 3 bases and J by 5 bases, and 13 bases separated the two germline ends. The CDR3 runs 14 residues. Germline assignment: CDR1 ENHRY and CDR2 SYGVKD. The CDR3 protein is CAISEGRVLETQYF. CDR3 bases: TGTGCCATCAGTGAAGGCAGGGTGTTGGAGACCCAGTACTTC.

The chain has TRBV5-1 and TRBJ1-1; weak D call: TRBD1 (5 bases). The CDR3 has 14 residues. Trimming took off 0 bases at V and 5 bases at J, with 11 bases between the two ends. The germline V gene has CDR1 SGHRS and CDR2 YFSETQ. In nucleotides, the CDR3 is TGCGCCAGCAGCTTGGAGGCAGGGCAGACTGAAGCTTTCTTT. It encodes CASSLEAGQTEAFF.

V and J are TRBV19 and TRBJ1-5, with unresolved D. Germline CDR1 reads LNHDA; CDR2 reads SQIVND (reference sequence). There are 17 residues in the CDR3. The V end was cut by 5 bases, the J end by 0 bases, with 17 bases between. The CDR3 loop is CASSLYGSAYSNQPQHF. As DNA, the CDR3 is TGTGCCAGTAGTCTCTACGGGTCGGCATATAGCAATCAGCCCCAGCATTTT.

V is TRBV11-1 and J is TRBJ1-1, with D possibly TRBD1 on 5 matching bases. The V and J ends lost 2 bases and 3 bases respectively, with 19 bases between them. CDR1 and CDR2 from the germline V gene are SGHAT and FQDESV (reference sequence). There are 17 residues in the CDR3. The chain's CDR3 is CASSLLVGGTSDTEAFF. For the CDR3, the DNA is TGTGCCAGCAGCTTACTCGTGGGGGGGACTTCTGACACTGAAGCTTTCTTT.